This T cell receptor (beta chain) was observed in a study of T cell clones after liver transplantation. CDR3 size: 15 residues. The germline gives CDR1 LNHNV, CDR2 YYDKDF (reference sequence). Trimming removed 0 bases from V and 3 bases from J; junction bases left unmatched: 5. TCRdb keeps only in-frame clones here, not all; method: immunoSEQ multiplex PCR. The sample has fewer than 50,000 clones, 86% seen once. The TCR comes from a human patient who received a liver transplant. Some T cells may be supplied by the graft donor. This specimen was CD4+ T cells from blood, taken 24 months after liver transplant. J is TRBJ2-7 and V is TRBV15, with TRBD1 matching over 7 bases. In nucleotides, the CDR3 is TGTGCCACCAGCAGAGATTCCCAGGGGGTCTACGAGCAGTACTTC. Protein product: CATSRDSQGVYEQYF.